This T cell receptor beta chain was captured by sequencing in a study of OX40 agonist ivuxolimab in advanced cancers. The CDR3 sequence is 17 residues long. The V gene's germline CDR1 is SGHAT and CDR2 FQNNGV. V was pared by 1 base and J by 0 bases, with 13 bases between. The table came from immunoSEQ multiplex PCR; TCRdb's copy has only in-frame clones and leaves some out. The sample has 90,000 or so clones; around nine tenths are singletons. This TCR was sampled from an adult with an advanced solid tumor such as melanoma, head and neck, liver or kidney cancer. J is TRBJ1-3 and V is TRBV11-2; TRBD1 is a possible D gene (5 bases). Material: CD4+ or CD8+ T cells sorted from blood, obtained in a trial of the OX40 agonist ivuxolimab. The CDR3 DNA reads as TGTGCCAGCAGCTTAGCTCCGGGGCTGAACTCTGGAAACACCATATATTTT. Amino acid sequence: CASSLAPGLNSGNTIYF.